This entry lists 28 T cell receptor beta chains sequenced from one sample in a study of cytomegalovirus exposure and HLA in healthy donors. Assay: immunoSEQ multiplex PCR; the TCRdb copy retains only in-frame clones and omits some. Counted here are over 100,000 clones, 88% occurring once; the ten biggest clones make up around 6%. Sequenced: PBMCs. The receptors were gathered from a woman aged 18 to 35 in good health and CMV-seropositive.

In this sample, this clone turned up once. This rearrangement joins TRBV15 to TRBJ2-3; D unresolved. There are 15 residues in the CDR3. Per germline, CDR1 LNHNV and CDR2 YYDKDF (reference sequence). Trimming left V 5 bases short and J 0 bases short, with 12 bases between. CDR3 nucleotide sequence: TGTGCCACCAGCTCACAGAGAGCTAGCACAGATACGCAGTATTTT. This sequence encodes CATSSQRASTDTQYF.

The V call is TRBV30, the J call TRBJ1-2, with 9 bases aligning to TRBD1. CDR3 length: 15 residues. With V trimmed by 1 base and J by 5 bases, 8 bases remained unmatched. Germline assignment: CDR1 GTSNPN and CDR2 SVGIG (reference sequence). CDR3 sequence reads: CAWSAPGQGLYGYTF. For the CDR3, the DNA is TGTGCCTGGAGTGCCCCGGGACAGGGATTGTATGGCTACACCTTC.

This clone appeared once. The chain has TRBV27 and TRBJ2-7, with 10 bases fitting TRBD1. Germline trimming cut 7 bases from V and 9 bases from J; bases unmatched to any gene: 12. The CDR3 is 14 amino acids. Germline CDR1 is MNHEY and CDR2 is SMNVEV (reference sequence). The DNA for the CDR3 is TGTGCCAGCAAAAAATCGGGACAGGGGCCAGCGCAGTACTTC. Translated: CASKKSGQGPAQYF.

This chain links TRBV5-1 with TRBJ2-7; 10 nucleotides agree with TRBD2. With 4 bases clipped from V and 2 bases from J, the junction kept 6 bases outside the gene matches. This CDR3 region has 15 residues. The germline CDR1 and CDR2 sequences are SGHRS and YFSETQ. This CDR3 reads CASSLRTSGAYEQYF. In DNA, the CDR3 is TGCGCCAGCAGCCTTCGGACTAGCGGTGCCTACGAGCAGTACTTC.

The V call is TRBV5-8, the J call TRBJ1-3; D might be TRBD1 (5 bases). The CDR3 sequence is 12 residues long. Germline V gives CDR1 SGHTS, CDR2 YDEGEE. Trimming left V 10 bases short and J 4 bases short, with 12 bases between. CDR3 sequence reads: CASGHRGNTIYF. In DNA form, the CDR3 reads TGTGCCTCAGGGCATAGAGGAAACACCATATATTTT.

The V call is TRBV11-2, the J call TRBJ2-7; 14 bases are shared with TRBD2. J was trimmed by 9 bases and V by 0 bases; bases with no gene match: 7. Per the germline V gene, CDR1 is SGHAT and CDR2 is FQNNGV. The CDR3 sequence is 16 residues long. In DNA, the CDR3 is TGTGCCAGCAGCTTAGAGTTGGGACTAGCGGGGGCGGCGCAGTACTTC. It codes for CASSLELGLAGAAQYF.

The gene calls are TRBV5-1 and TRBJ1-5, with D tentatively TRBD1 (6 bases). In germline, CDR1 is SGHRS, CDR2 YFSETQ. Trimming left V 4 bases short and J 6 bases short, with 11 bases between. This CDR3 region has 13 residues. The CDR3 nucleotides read TGCGCCAGCAGCATGGTGGGGGCTCAGCCCCAGCATTTT. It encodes CASSMVGAQPQHF.

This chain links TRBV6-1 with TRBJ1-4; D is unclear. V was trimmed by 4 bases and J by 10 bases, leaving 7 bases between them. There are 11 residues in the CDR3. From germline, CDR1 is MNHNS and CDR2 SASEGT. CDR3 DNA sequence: TGTGCCAGCAGTGCCGTAGTAAAACTGTTTTTT. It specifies CASSAVVKLFF.

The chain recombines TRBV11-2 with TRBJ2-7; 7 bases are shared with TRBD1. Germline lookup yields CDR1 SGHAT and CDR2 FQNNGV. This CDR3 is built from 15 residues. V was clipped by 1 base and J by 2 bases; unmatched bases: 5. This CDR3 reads CASSLATGRAYEQYF. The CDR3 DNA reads TGTGCCAGCAGCTTAGCGACAGGGCGAGCCTACGAGCAGTACTTC.

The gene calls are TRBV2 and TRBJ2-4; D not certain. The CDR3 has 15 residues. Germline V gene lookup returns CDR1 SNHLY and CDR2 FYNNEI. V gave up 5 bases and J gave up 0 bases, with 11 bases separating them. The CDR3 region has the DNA TGTGCCAGCAGTCTAAGTGGGCTAGCCAAAAACATTCAGTACTTC. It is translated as CASSLSGLAKNIQYF. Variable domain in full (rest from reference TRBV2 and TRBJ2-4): EPEVTQTPSHQVTQMGQEVILRCVPISNHLYFYWYRQILGQKVEFLVSFYNNEISEKSEIFDDQFSVERPDGSNFTLKIRSTKLEDSAMYFCASSLSGLAKNIQYFGAGTRLSVL.

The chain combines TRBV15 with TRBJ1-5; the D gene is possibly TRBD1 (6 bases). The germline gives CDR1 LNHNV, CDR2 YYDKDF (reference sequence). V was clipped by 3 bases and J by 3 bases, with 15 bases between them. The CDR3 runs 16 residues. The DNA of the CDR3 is TGTGCCACCAGCAGTACCACCGGGACAAACAATCAGCCCCAGCATTTT. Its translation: CATSSTTGTNNQPQHF.

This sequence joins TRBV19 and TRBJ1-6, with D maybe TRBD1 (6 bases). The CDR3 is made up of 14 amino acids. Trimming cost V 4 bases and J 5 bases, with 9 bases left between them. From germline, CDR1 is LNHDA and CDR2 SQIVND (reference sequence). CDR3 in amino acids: CASSRRQDNSPLHF. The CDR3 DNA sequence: TGTGCCAGTAGTAGGAGACAGGATAATTCACCCCTCCACTTT.

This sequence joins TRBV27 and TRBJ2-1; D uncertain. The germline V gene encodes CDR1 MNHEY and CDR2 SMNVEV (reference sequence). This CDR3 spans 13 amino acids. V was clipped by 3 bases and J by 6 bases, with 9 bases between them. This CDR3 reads CASSFNELNEQFF. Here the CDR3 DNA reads TGTGCCAGCAGTTTCAACGAACTCAATGAGCAGTTCTTC.

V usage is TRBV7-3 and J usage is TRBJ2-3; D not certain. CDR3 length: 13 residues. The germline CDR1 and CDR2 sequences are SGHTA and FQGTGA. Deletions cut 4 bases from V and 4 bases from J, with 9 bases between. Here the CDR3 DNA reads TGTGCCAGCAGCTCCTCTCCCCCAGATACGCAGTATTTT. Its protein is CASSSSPPDTQYF.

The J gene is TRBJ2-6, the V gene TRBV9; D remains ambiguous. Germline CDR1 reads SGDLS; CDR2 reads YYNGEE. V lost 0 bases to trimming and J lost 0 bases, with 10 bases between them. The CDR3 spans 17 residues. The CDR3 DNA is TGTGCCAGCAGCGTAGGCGCCAGCGTCTCTGGGGCCAACGTCCTGACTTTC. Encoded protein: CASSVGASVSGANVLTF.

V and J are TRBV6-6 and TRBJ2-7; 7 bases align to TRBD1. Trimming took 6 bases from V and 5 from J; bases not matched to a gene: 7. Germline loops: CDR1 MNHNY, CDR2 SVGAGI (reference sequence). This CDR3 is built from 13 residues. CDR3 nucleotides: TGTGCCAGCAGCAACAGGGGAAGCGACGAGCAGTACTTC. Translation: CASSNRGSDEQYF.

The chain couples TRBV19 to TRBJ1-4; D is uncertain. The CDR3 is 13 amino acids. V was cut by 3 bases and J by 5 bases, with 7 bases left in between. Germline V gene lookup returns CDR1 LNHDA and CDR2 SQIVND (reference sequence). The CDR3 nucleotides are TGTGCCAGTAGTATCGGCGGAAATGAAAAACTGTTTTTT. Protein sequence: CASSIGGNEKLFF. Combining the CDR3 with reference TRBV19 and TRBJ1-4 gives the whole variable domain DGGITQSPKYLFRKEGQNVTLSCEQNLNHDAMYWYRQDPGQGLRLIYYSQIVNDFQKGDIAEGYSVSREKKESFPLTVTSAQKNPTAFYLCASSIGGNEKLFFGSGTQLSVL.

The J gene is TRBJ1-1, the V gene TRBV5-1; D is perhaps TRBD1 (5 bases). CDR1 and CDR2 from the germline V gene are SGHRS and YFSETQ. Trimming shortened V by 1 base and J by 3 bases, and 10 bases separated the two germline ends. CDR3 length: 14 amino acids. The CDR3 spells CASSLTGGDTEAFF. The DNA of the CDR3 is TGCGCCAGCAGCTTGACCGGGGGGGACACTGAAGCTTTCTTT. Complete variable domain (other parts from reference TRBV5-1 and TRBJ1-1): KAGVTQTPRYLIKTRGQQVTLSCSPISGHRSVSWYQQTPGQGLQFLFEYFSETQRNKGNFPGRFSGRQFSNSRSEMNVSTLELGDSALYLCASSLTGGDTEAFFGQGTRLTVV.

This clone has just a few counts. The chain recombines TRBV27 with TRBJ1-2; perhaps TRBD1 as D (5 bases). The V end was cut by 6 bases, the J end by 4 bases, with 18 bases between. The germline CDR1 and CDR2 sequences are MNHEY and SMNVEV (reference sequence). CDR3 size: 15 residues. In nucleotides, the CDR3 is TGTGCCAGCAGGGAGGTCGGGGGTCGGGGCTATGGCTACACCTTC. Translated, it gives CASREVGGRGYGYTF.

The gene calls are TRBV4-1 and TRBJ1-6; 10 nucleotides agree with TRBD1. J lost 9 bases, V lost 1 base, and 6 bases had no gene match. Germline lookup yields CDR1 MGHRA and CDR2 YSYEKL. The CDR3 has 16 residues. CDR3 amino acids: CASSQGPGQGRSPLHF. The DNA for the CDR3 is TGCGCCAGCAGCCAAGGACCGGGACAGGGGCGTTCACCCCTCCACTTT.

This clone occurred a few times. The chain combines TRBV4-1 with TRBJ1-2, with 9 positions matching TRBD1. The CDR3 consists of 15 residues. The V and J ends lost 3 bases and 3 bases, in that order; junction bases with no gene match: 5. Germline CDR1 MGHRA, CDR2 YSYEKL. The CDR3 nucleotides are TGCGCCAGCAGCCATTATCGGACAGGGGACTATGGCTACACCTTC. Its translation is CASSHYRTGDYGYTF.

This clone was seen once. The CDR3 spells CSVEVGNQPQHF. CDR3 nucleotide sequence: TGCAGCGTTGAGGTAGGCAATCAGCCCCAGCATTTT. The chain carries TRBV29-1 and TRBJ1-5; D gene ambiguous. The V end was cut by 3 bases, the J end by 2 bases, with 5 bases between. This CDR3 contains 12 residues. CDR1 and CDR2 (germline): SQVTM, ANQGSEA.

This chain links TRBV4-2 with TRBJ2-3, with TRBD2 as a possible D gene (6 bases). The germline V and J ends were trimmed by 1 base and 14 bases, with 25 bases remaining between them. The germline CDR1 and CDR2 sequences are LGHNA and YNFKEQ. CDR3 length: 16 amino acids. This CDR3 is CASSQVLWGKREFLYF. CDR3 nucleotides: TGTGCCAGCAGCCAAGTTCTTTGGGGTAAACGGGAGTTCTTGTATTTT.

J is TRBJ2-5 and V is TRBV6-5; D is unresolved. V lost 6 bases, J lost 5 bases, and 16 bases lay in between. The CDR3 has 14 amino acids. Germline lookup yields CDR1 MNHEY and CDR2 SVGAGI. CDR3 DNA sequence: TGTGCCAGCAGCCCTTCTGGCAATCCCGAGACCCAGTACTTC. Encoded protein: CASSPSGNPETQYF.

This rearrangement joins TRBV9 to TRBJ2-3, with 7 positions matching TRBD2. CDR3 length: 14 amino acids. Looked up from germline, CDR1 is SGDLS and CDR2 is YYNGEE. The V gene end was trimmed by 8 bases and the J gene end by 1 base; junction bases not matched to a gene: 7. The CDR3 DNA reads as TGTGCCAGTACTAGTCGGGAGGGCACAGATACGCAGTATTTT. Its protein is CASTSREGTDTQYF. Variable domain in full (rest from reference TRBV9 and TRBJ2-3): DSGVTQTPKHLITATGQRVTLRCSPRSGDLSVYWYQQSLDQGLQFLIQYYNGEERAKGNILERFSAQQFPDLHSELNLSSLELGDSALYFCASTSREGTDTQYFGPGTRLTVL.

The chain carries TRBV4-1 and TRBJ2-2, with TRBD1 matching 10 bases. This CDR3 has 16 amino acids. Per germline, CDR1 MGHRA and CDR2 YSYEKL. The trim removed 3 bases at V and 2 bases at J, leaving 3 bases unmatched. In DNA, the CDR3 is TGCGCCAGCAGCCAGGGACAGGGGCTTAACACCGGGGAGCTGTTTTTT. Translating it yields CASSQGQGLNTGELFF.

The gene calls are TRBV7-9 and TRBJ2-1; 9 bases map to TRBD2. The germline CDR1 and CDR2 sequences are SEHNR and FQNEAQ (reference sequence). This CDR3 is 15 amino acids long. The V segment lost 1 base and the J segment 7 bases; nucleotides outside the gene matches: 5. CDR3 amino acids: CASSLVGLAGNEQFF. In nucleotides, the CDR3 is TGTGCCAGCAGCTTAGTAGGTCTAGCGGGGAATGAGCAGTTCTTC. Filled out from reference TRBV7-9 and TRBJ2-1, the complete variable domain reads DTGVSQNPRHKITKRGQNVTFRCDPISEHNRLYWYRQTLGQGPEFLTYFQNEAQLEKSRLLSDRFSAERPKGSFSTLEIQRTEQGDSAMYLCASSLVGLAGNEQFFGPGTRLTVL.

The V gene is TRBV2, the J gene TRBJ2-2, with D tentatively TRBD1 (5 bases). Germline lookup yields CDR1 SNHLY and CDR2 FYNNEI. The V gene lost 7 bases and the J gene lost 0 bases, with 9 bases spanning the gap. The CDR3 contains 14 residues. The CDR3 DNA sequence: TGTGCCAGCAAGGGGCAGACGAACACCGGGGAGCTGTTTTTT. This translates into CASKGQTNTGELFF. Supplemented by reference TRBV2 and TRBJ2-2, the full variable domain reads EPEVTQTPSHQVTQMGQEVILRCVPISNHLYFYWYRQILGQKVEFLVSFYNNEISEKSEIFDDQFSVERPDGSNFTLKIRSTKLEDSAMYFCASKGQTNTGELFFGEGSRLTVL.